The 26 T cell receptor beta chains in this list originate from one sample, sequenced in a study of T cell responses to AZD1222 COVID-19 vaccine. Libraries were prepared by immunoSEQ multiplex PCR; TCRdb keeps only in-frame clonotypes and omits some of them. The repertoire holds approximately 210,000 clones, with about 94% as singletons. The sample was peripheral blood, taken 28 days after the second dose of the MenACWY control vaccine. The source is an adult who received the MenACWY meningococcal vaccine as a control.

The V gene is TRBV19, the J gene TRBJ1-1, with D perhaps TRBD1 (6 bases). The CDR3 covers 14 residues. Germline assignment: CDR1 LNHDA and CDR2 SQIVND (reference sequence). V lost 4 bases and J 2 bases, leaving 11 bases between the germline ends. The CDR3 here is CASSSEGVNTEAFF. In DNA, the CDR3 is TGTGCCAGTAGTAGTGAGGGGGTCAACACTGAAGCTTTCTTT. The full variable domain, with the rest looked up from reference TRBV19 and TRBJ1-1, is DGGITQSPKYLFRKEGQNVTLSCEQNLNHDAMYWYRQDPGQGLRLIYYSQIVNDFQKGDIAEGYSVSREKKESFPLTVTSAQKNPTAFYLCASSSEGVNTEAFFGQGTRLTVV.

This chain uses TRBV24-1 with TRBJ2-1, with no clear D. Germline V gene data show CDR1 as KGHDR and CDR2 as SFDVKD. V dropped 2 bases and J dropped 10 bases, with 11 bases sitting between them. The CDR3 consists of 13 residues. Here the CDR3 reads CATSDSWGGEQFF. The CDR3 coding sequence is TGTGCCACCAGTGATTCCTGGGGTGGGGAGCAGTTCTTC.

This chain joins TRBV5-1 and TRBJ2-2, with D unresolved. Deletions cut 2 bases from V and 6 bases from J, with 11 bases between. The CDR3 extends over 14 amino acids. The germline CDR1 and CDR2 sequences are SGHRS and YFSETQ. CDR3 coding DNA: TGCGCCAGCAGCTTACCCGATCCGGCCGGGGAGCTGTTTTTT. This sequence encodes CASSLPDPAGELFF.

This rearrangement joins TRBV9 to TRBJ2-1; 9 nucleotides line up with TRBD1. With 0 bases clipped from V and 4 bases from J, the junction kept 5 bases outside the gene matches. The CDR3 is made up of 16 amino acids. The germline gives CDR1 SGDLS, CDR2 YYNGEE. The CDR3 protein is CASSVALDRGYNEQFF. The CDR3 DNA reads as TGTGCCAGCAGCGTAGCTTTGGACAGGGGATACAATGAGCAGTTCTTC. The variable domain in full, with the rest retrieved from reference TRBV9 and TRBJ2-1, is DSGVTQTPKHLITATGQRVTLRCSPRSGDLSVYWYQQSLDQGLQFLIQYYNGEERAKGNILERFSAQQFPDLHSELNLSSLELGDSALYFCASSVALDRGYNEQFFGPGTRLTVL.

Here the CDR3 reads CASSLGTDPIHEQYF. In DNA form, the CDR3 reads TGTGCCAGCAGCTTGGGGACCGATCCCATACACGAGCAGTACTTC. The genes are TRBV7-2 and TRBJ2-7; either TRBD1 or TRBD2 may fit D (5 bases each). The CDR3 is 15 amino acids. Germline-derived CDR1 and CDR2 are SGHTA and FQGNSA. Trimming stripped 3 bases from V and 5 bases from J, with 17 bases between.

The rearrangement uses TRBV21-1 and TRBJ2-7; the listed D gene, TRBD1, was not tested against the DNA. TRBV21-1 is recorded as a pseudogene. There are 13 residues in the CDR3. In DNA form, the CDR3 reads TGTGCCAGCAGCAAAGGGCCGTTTTTCGAGCAGTACTTC. It codes for CASSKGPFFEQYF.

This chain connects TRBV12-3 or TRBV12-4 to TRBJ1-2; tentatively, D is TRBD1 (5 bases). CDR3 length: 13 residues. The V end was cut by 1 base, the J end by 6 bases, with 9 bases between. CDR3 sequence: CASSLGQGDGYTF. For the CDR3, the DNA is TGTGCCAGCAGTTTAGGGCAGGGTGATGGCTACACCTTC.

This chain joins TRBV19 and TRBJ1-2; D is perhaps TRBD1 (5 bases). The V end was cut by 3 bases, the J end by 6 bases, with 17 bases between. This CDR3 region has 15 residues. CDR1 is LNHDA, CDR2 SQIVND, per germline (reference sequence). CDR3 region: CASSIIPTGVHGYTF. In nucleotides, the CDR3 is TGTGCCAGTAGTATTATACCAACGGGGGTGCATGGCTACACCTTC.

The chain joins TRBV3-1 (or the pseudogene TRBV3-2) to TRBJ2-6; possibly TRBD2 for D (6 bases). Germline V gene data show CDR1 as LGHDT and CDR2 as YNNKEL (reference sequence). With 4 bases removed from V and 1 base from J, the gap between germline ends came to 11 bases. The CDR3 is 16 residues long. CDR3 in DNA: TGTGCCAGCAGCCTCGGGACTCTTTCTGGGGCCAACGTCCTGACTTTC. Protein product: CASSLGTLSGANVLTF.

The chain joins TRBV6-2 or TRBV6-3 to TRBJ1-5, with a possible D match to TRBD1 (5 bases). CDR3 length: 17 amino acids. With 6 bases removed from V and 3 bases from J, the gap between germline ends came to 21 bases. Germline V gives CDR1 MNHEY, CDR2 SVGEGT. CDR3 bases: TGTGCCAGCAGCCCCACAGGCCAGATACTCTTCAATCAGCCCCAGCATTTT. This translates into CASSPTGQILFNQPQHF.

The V call is TRBV5-4, the J call TRBJ2-5, with TRBD1 matching 10 bases. This CDR3 comprises 15 residues. Germline V gene lookup returns CDR1 SGHNT and CDR2 YYREEE (reference sequence). With 4 bases clipped from V and 2 bases from J, the junction kept 5 bases outside the gene matches. The CDR3 protein is CASSRDRGTQETQYF. DNA for the CDR3: TGTGCCAGCAGCCGGGACAGGGGAACGCAAGAGACCCAGTACTTC.

The count of this clone is one. The CDR3 spells CASSVGGGPAGELFF. CDR3 DNA sequence: TGTGCCAGCAGCGTGGGAGGAGGACCAGCCGGGGAGCTGTTTTTT. This sequence joins TRBV9 and TRBJ2-2, with a weak D call TRBD2 (6 bases). The CDR3 is 15 amino acids. Germline CDR1 reads SGDLS; CDR2 reads YYNGEE. Trimming cost V 2 bases and J 6 bases, with 14 bases left between them. Full variable domain (rest looked up from reference TRBV9 and TRBJ2-2): DSGVTQTPKHLITATGQRVTLRCSPRSGDLSVYWYQQSLDQGLQFLIQYYNGEERAKGNILERFSAQQFPDLHSELNLSSLELGDSALYFCASSVGGGPAGELFFGEGSRLTVL.

In DNA, the CDR3 is TGTGCCAGCAGCTCCCAAGATACGCAGTATTTT. Its translation is CASSSQDTQYF. This chain joins TRBV11-2 and TRBJ2-3, with D unclear. Trimming pared 4 bases from V and 5 bases from J, leaving 4 bases between. CDR1 and CDR2 from the germline V gene are SGHAT and FQNNGV. The CDR3 has 11 residues.

Only one count was recorded for this clone. The V and J genes are TRBV7-2 and TRBJ2-3; possibly TRBD2 for D (5 bases). V gave up 5 bases and J gave up 2 bases, with 14 bases separating them. The germline V gene has CDR1 SGHTA and CDR2 FQGNSA. This CDR3 spans 15 amino acids. In DNA, the CDR3 is TGTGCCAGCAGCCAGGAGAGGGTACCCACAGATACGCAGTATTTT. Amino acids: CASSQERVPTDTQYF.

The CDR3 DNA follows: TGTGCCAGCAGCTCGTCGGGACAGGGAAGGAACGGGGAGCTGTTTTTT. Translated: CASSSSGQGRNGELFF. The chain is built from TRBV11-3 and TRBJ2-2, with 9 bases aligning to TRBD1. This CDR3 is 16 amino acids long. J gave up 7 bases and V 4 bases, and 10 bases lay outside the gene matches. The germline CDR1 and CDR2 sequences are SGHNT and YENEEA. Supplemented by reference TRBV11-3 and TRBJ2-2, the full variable domain reads EAGVVQSPRYKIIEKKQPVAFWCNPISGHNTLYWYLQNLGQGPELLIRYENEEAVDDSQLPKDRFSAERLKGVDSTLKIQPAELGDSAVYLCASSSSGQGRNGELFFGEGSRLTVL.

The V and J genes are TRBV5-1 and TRBJ2-3; no reliable D call. There are 12 residues in the CDR3. The V gene's germline CDR1 is SGHRS and CDR2 YFSETQ. The ends were cut back, 4 bases at V and 5 bases at J, with 8 bases in the middle. The CDR3 nucleotides are TGCGCCAGCAGCCACCCCCAAGATACGCAGTATTTT. This encodes CASSHPQDTQYF.

The chain joins TRBV28 to TRBJ1-3, with a possible D match to TRBD1 (5 bases). This CDR3 region has 13 residues. The germline V and J ends were trimmed by 8 bases and 0 bases, with 8 bases remaining between them. Germline values: CDR1 MDHEN, CDR2 SYDVKM. CDR3 loop: CASGAASGNTIYF. The CDR3 region has the DNA TGTGCCAGCGGGGCAGCCTCTGGAAACACCATATATTTT.

The chain's CDR3 is CASSQEAGGADTQYF. The CDR3 region has the DNA TGTGCCAGCAGCCAAGAAGCGGGAGGTGCAGATACGCAGTATTTT. The J gene is TRBJ2-3, the V gene TRBV3-1 (or the pseudogene TRBV3-2); 9 bases are shared with TRBD2. CDR3 length equals 15 residues. The V segment lost 0 bases and the J segment 4 bases; nucleotides outside the gene matches: 2. Germline assignment: CDR1 LGHDT and CDR2 YNNKEL (reference sequence).

This chain uses TRBV27 with TRBJ2-7, with TRBD2 matching 12 bases. Trimming removed 5 bases from V and 3 bases from J; junction bases left unmatched: 5. Looked up from germline, CDR1 is MNHEY and CDR2 is SMNVEV (reference sequence). The CDR3 sequence is 15 residues long. CDR3 loop: CASSPRTSGIYEQYF. In DNA form, the CDR3 reads TGTGCCAGCAGTCCCCGGACTAGCGGGATCTACGAGCAGTACTTC.

This sequence joins TRBV6-4 and TRBJ2-2; D ambiguous. There are 16 residues in the CDR3. V lost 6 bases, J lost 0 bases, and 14 bases lay in between. The V gene's germline CDR1 is MRHNA and CDR2 SNTAGT. The CDR3 DNA reads as TGTGCCAGCAGAGACACCAGGCGATCGAACACCGGGGAGCTGTTTTTT. Its protein product is CASRDTRRSNTGELFF.

V is TRBV14 and J is TRBJ2-7; 9 bases fit TRBD1. V was pared by 5 bases and J by 2 bases, with 10 bases of the junction left unmatched. The CDR3 has 16 amino acids. CDR1 is SGHDN and CDR2 is FVKESK in the germline V gene. The CDR3: CASSIRPGTGTYEQYF. CDR3 DNA sequence: TGTGCCAGCAGCATTCGACCCGGGACAGGGACCTACGAGCAGTACTTC.

In this sample, this clone turned up once. The DNA is left out, because the CDR3 cannot be placed on it with certainty; the CDR3 is given as TCRdb lists it. The V gene is TRBV4-1, the J gene TRBJ2-1; TRBD2, the table's D call, lacks a check against the DNA. Germline V gene sequence: CDR1 MGHRA, CDR2 YSYEKL. The CDR3 numbers 15 amino acids, ends counted. The CDR3 loop reads CASSQLVAGGSRPFF.

DNA for the CDR3: TGTGCCAGCAGCTGGGGTCCCGGGGAATATAGCAATCAGCCCCAGCATTTT. Its protein product is CASSWGPGEYSNQPQHF. This chain joins TRBV5-6 and TRBJ1-5; D is undetermined. V was cut by 3 bases and J by 0 bases, with 16 bases left in between. This CDR3 has 17 residues. In germline, CDR1 is SGHDT, CDR2 YYEEEE.

The gene calls are TRBV6-1 and TRBJ1-1; perhaps TRBD1 as D (6 bases). CDR3 length: 16 residues. V was clipped by 3 bases and J by 0 bases, with 14 bases between them. The germline V gene encodes CDR1 MNHNS and CDR2 SASEGT. The CDR3 sequence: CASSETWTAMNTEAFF. CDR3 sequence (DNA): TGTGCCAGCAGTGAGACCTGGACAGCCATGAACACTGAAGCTTTCTTT.

The genes are TRBV18 and TRBJ1-5, with D uncertain. Trimming stripped 5 bases from V and 3 bases from J, with 2 bases between. The CDR3 is 11 residues long. Germline-derived CDR1 and CDR2 are KGHSH and LQKENI. CDR3 amino acids: CASSDNQPQHF. The CDR3, as DNA: TGTGCCAGCTCAGACAATCAGCCCCAGCATTTT.

V gene TRBV28 combines with J gene TRBJ1-3; the match to TRBD1 covers 9 bases. CDR1 is MDHEN, CDR2 SYDVKM, per germline. This CDR3 has 15 residues. The V gene end was trimmed by 7 bases and the J gene end by 1 base; junction bases not matched to a gene: 5. The CDR3 nucleotides read TGTGCCAGCACCCGAGACAGGGGGTCTGGAAACACCATATATTTT. Translation gives CASTRDRGSGNTIYF.